This paragraph reports one TCR beta chain. Its antigen is undetermined. Sequencing was performed with immunoSEQ multiplex PCR; in TCRdb, only in-frame clones are kept and a portion is missing. In the table there are about 52,000 clones, nearly 80% of which are singletons. The sample originates from a study of vaccination effects on CD4 cells after COVID-19. The V and J ends lost 0 bases and 2 bases, in that order; junction bases with no gene match: 3. CDR3 length: 17 amino acids. In germline, CDR1 is SGDLS, CDR2 YYNGEE. Study-level findings and limits: There was marked clonal contraction among infection- and vaccine-induced clones late after vaccination. The study, lacking early post-infection timepoints, had few convalescent patients.

ViraFEST expansion of antigen-specific CD4+ T cells with viral peptide pools preceded sequencing. An approximately nine-day culture period preceded the isolation of CD4+ T cells. Vaccine recipients had no previous SARS-CoV-2 infection; their nucleocapsid antibodies were negative. J is TRBJ2-3 and V is TRBV9; 13 bases fit TRBD2. Sequenced here: CD4+ T cells from PBMCs cultured with HCoV-OC43 spike peptides, sampled before COVID-19 vaccination. Stated subset: HCoV-OC43 spike overlapping peptide pool stimulation. The receptor was derived from a human donor who received a COVID-19 vaccine. CDR3 sequence: CASSVATSGGHTDTQYF. Here the CDR3 DNA reads TGTGCCAGCAGCGTAGCGACTAGCGGGGGGCACACAGATACGCAGTATTTT.